This TCR beta chain was captured by sequencing in a study of CD8+ T cells in alopecia areata. The trim removed 2 bases at V and 6 bases at J, leaving 6 bases unmatched. Per the germline V gene, CDR1 is MGHRA and CDR2 is YSYEKL. The CDR3 has 15 amino acids. Study results and caveats: Across lesional scalp, and particularly alopecia totalis/universalis, clonality surpassed that of normal scalp. Alphabeta T cells residing in normal skin are also sequenced in scalp samples. Unlike in mice, where it was clearer, TCR sharing across patients was less clear, possibly HLA-related.

About this clone: Its specificity is unknown.

cDNA reverse transcribed from extracted RNA served as the sequencing template. The protocol was immunoSEQ multiplex PCR, while the TCRdb copy is restricted to in-frame clones and leaves out a portion. Of 90,000 to 100,000 clones detected, 41% appear once; the ten largest clones hold approximately 1.5%. The chain uses TRBV4-1 and TRBJ1-5; 8 positions match TRBD1. The sequenced material came from CD4+ T cells sorted from blood. The sequence was obtained from a human donor with alopecia areata. The CDR3 DNA reads as TGCGCCAGCAGCCAATGGGACAGGAGCCCTCAGCCCCAGCATTTT. Translated, it gives CASSQWDRSPQPQHF.